This T cell receptor beta chain came from a study of cytomegalovirus exposure and HLA in healthy donors (dated by TCRdb to about 2017). With regard to the full study: In an earlier analysis of fewer than 750 of the donors, about 270 Gb of sequence data and some 100 million unique TCR beta sequences from approximately 180 million T cells were reported. Among 350 to 400 genotyped donors of the cohort, an average of 235,054 unique TCR beta nucleotide sequences were sequenced per donor, around 20% of them non-productive. The later analysis used no new phenotypic data to find candidate immune exposures, relying instead on TCR beta sequences and their occurrence across donors. A later genetic analysis took genome-wide SNP genotypes for about three fifths of the roughly 700 donors and used that subset as a discovery cohort. The genetic ancestry cluster associated with self-reported Caucasian donors included about 81% of the approximately 430 genotyped donors. The study profiled the T cell repertoires of more than 500 subjects by immunosequencing and related them to cytomegalovirus serostatus. Typing coverage varied by locus: about 620-630 donors for A, B, C, DRB1 and DQB1; roughly 560 for DQA1; over 600 for DPA1; roughly 470 for DPB1. To decide whether each TCR beta V gene segment behaved as functional or pseudogenic, an earlier analysis of 587 of the donors relied on high-throughput TCR beta sequencing. Class I and class II HLA loci were covered by the typing at four-digit resolution. The study combined high-throughput TCR immunosequencing, statistical association of individual TCRs with disease status, and machine learning to predict cytomegalovirus infection status. A later analysis re-analyzed previously published TCR beta repertoires from about 730 donors and added high-resolution HLA genotyping to study TCR occurrence patterns. The aim of the study was to test whether cataloging public T cell receptors could identify signatures of past pathogen exposure. An early release covering some 640 HLA-typed donors comprised approximately 290 gigabases of sequencing data and approximately 80 million unique TCR sequences. All discovery cohort repertoires had been generated on a single sequencing platform. A separate validation cohort of roughly 130 different subjects was used in addition to the 666-subject first cohort. Donor age, sex, ethnicity and CMV serostatus were collected together with the repertoire data. A few DR-DQ haplotypes were handled as single units for association and clustering because linkage in the cohort was strong.

The library was produced with the immunoSEQ multiplex PCR assay. For the multiplex PCR, a mixture combining 60 forward primers for TCR Vbeta segments and 13 reverse primers for TCR Jbeta segments was used. The CDR3 region of rearranged TCR beta genes was amplified from genomic DNA by a multiplex PCR assay. On the Illumina HiSeq System, the amplified TCR beta libraries were sequenced as 87-base-pair reads. Per the original workflow: Across the 640 or so repertoires, a later analysis counted about 81 million unique TCR beta chains, roughly 11 million of which were shared by at least two donors. Raw reads were error-corrected and collapsed into unique sequences by a nearest-neighbor algorithm in which closely related sequences were merged to remove PCR and sequencing errors. CDR3 sequences were aligned to IMGT reference sequences to assign V, D and J gene segments. For a sequence to be retained, at least a six-nucleotide match to both a V gene segment and a J gene segment was required. Rearrangements were called productive when the CDR3 lacked stop codons and stayed in frame with V and J; all others were non-productive. Following IMGT convention, CDR3 was defined as the stretch from the second conserved V-encoded cysteine up to the conserved J-encoded phenylalanine. The earlier analysis of roughly 590 of the donors excluded sequences that lacked an unambiguous match to a single V gene segment. In an earlier analysis of a few hundred of the donors, V segments were called functional above 56.7% productive rearrangements and were called segregating when the between-donor standard deviation exceeded 5%. A statistical classification framework was built for diagnosing cytomegalovirus status from the catalog of TCR beta chain sequences. In a later analysis, TCR nucleotide sequences were compared against IMGT/GENE-DB human TR gene sequences so that V and J genes could be assigned. The TCRdist pipeline was used in a later analysis to assign CDR3 sequences and most-parsimonious VDJ recombination scenarios. In a later analysis, every TCR beta chain was defined by the combination of its CDR3 amino acid sequence and its V-gene family, and reads without a unique V-gene family were dropped. A later analysis removed 500 to 600 highly shared, low-generation-probability nucleotide sequences to deal with suspected cross-contamination and a sequencing artifact. For each public chain, a later analysis derived a clonal expansion index from normalized ranks of inferred template counts within each repertoire. In a later analysis, generation probabilities were computed using a VDJ recombination model fitted to out-of-frame rearrangements, and the results were checked against IGoR. In a later analysis, TCR-TCR, TCR-HLA and TCR-CMV co-occurrence was scored with hypergeometric tests, and a repertoire-size bias correction was applied to TCR pairs. False discovery rates were estimated in a later analysis by permuting HLA or CMV assignments 20 times. A later analysis grouped co-occurring TCRs with DBSCAN, adding TCRdist sequence similarity when clustering within HLA-allele-positive subsets. Co-occurrence clustering excluded repertoires with fewer than 30,000 or more than 120,000 public chains, plus five with anomalous nucleotide sharing. The clones in this table, taken by TCRdb from immuneACCESS, are in-frame only. Not every clone is retained; where verified, under half of the shortfall comes from an unresolved V gene, and the cause of the rest is unknown. V and J calls and clone size are copied from that table; D and trimming were computed from the DNA. The sample table contains around 210,000 clones; only one count was recorded for about 78% of them. In total, the top ten clones hold 2.9% of the sample.

On this clone: No cognate antigen has been identified for it. No much larger clonotype is one base removed from it; base qualities were not supplied.

V loses 0 bases, J loses 0 bases, and the germline ends lie 5 bases apart. Via the germline V gene, CDR1 is SNHLY and CDR2 FYNNEI. The CDR3 starts with the cysteine, ends with the phenylalanine, and has 14 residues. Just the 42-base CDR3 DNA is kept, in frame starting at base 1. The cohort consisted of 670 or so healthy bone marrow donors. At the time of sampling, all cohort members were nominally healthy, though unrecorded immune exposures were likely present. The donor was CMV seronegative and was included in the group of under 450 seronegative cohort members. A peripheral blood sample was collected from each donor, and TCR beta sequencing was performed on peripheral blood mononuclear cells. Genomic DNA extraction from the blood cell samples was performed with the Qiagen DNeasy Blood Extraction Kit. Overall results and qualifications from the work: Compared with the roughly 700-donor mean, donors in an Asian-associated ancestry cluster had fewer N-insertions in productive TCRs, according to a later genetic analysis. In a later analysis, TCR association rates were found to vary across HLA loci, with the most associated TCRs seen for DRB1 alleles and the fewest for HLA-C alleles. Presence/absence analyses assumed roughly uniform sequencing depth across donors, an assumption that may not hold. Because HLA typing was unavailable for some donors at each locus, only the typed subset was used in association tests. Strong co-occurrence of HLA alleles, especially DR and DQ, made assigning TCR associations to individual alleles difficult. The classifier was reported to diagnose cytomegalovirus status with high specificity and sensitivity in both the original cohort and the validation cohort. Because counts were too low, seventeen rarely observed V segments, including chromosome 9 orphons, were excluded from the earlier analysis of 587 of the donors. In a later analysis, several top co-occurrence clusters were reported to appear linked to parvovirus B19, influenza, CMV and Epstein-Barr virus. In vitro tests confirmed that a few of the cytomegalovirus-associated TCR beta chains recognize cytomegalovirus antigens. At a false discovery rate of 0.05, a later analysis linked about 16,000 TCR beta sequences to specific HLA alleles. A later genetic analysis associated a missense DCLRE1C variant with V-gene and J-gene trimming of TCR beta chains, and an independent cohort replicated the association. Broadly in line with IMGT annotations, most TCR beta V segments showed up in productive rearrangements about 87% or about 30% of the time in an earlier analysis of approximately 640 of the donors. In a later analysis, most CMV-associated TCR beta chains were found to appear HLA-restricted, with HLA associations seemingly driven largely by CMV exposure. In this cohort, only TCR beta chains were sequenced, and detectable features were limited by the absence of alpha or paired-chain data. A total of about 150 TCR beta chains were listed by the study as associated with cytomegalovirus. While some public TCRs were present in many individuals, most TCR sequences turned up only very rarely across donors. The sequencing pipeline was judged likely to have produced a cluster of highly shared sequence variants as a technical artifact. The only immune exposure information available for the cohort was CMV serostatus. A later analysis found that HLA-associated TCR beta chains were more clonally expanded and had lower generation probabilities than equally common non-associated chains. Because the 87-base-pair reads could not distinguish some IMGT-functional V segments, including TRBV6-2 and TRBV6-3, those segments were excluded. A further reported finding was that TCR beta sequences accurately predicted the HLA-A and HLA-B alleles for most subjects in the first cohort. Linkage disequilibrium might explain the correlated functional status among segregating V segments, but an unknown experimental factor could not be excluded. It was suggested by the authors that the approach could potentially be generalized to other disease states and immunological phenotypes.

The sample was PBMCs. Recombination joined TRBV2 with TRBJ1-1; the D gene is unclear. This TCR was sampled from a woman aged 25 to 45 in good health and CMV-seronegative. The nucleotides read TGTGCCAGCAGTGAAGCGCCGGTGAACACTGAAGCTTTCTTT. Its amino acids are CASSEAPVNTEAFF.